What follows are 18 T cell receptor beta chains derived from one specimen sequenced in a study of cytomegalovirus exposure and HLA in healthy donors. PCR used 60 Vbeta primers and 13 Jbeta primers. Measured with immunoSEQ multiplex PCR; TCRdb has only the in-frame clones, and not every one. The sample lists more than 90,000 clones; 81% were seen once. The sample taken for sequencing was PBMCs. The source of these receptors is a woman in her seventies in good health and CMV-seropositive.

This clone has a handful of counts. This chain links TRBV4-3 with TRBJ2-3; no definite D call. The V end was cut by 0 bases, the J end by 0 bases, with 10 bases between. CDR1 LGHNA and CDR2 YSLEER come from the germline V gene. The CDR3 contains 16 residues. CDR3 nucleotide sequence: TGCGCCAGCAGCCAAGATCTGGTCGGGAGCACAGATACGCAGTATTTT. Its translation: CASSQDLVGSTDTQYF.

The rearrangement uses TRBV28 and TRBJ1-4; D gene uncertain. This CDR3 is 12 amino acids long. Germline CDR1 reads MDHEN; CDR2 reads SYDVKM. The germline V and J ends were trimmed by 2 bases and 8 bases, with 6 bases remaining between them. The CDR3 nucleotides read TGTGCCAGCAGTTTAGGAGCGGAAAAACTGTTTTTT. Translating it yields CASSLGAEKLFF.

The chain is built from TRBV18 and TRBJ2-1, with 10 bases that match TRBD2. CDR3 length: 17 amino acids. Germline V gene lookup returns CDR1 KGHSH and CDR2 LQKENI. The ends lost 3 bases at V and 0 bases at J; junction bases unmatched: 5. The CDR3: CASSPLPSGGSYNEQFF. The DNA of the CDR3 is TGTGCCAGCTCACCGCTTCCTAGCGGGGGCTCCTACAATGAGCAGTTCTTC.

The chain links TRBV15 to TRBJ1-2; possibly TRBD1 for D (6 bases). Germline CDR1 and CDR2: LNHNV and YYDKDF (reference sequence). The CDR3 consists of 18 residues. Trimming left V 0 bases short and J 2 bases short, with 19 bases between. CDR3 loop: CATSRDLGYRDTNYGYTF. Written as DNA, the CDR3 is TGTGCCACCAGCAGAGATCTGGGTTACCGGGACACAAACTATGGCTACACCTTC.

The chain combines TRBV18 with TRBJ2-5, with TRBD1 identical over 7 bases. The V gene end was trimmed by 4 bases and the J gene end by 2 bases; junction bases not matched to a gene: 1. The length of the CDR3 is 13 residues. Germline V gives CDR1 KGHSH, CDR2 LQKENI. CDR3 sequence reads: CASSRDRQETQYF. For the CDR3, the DNA is TGTGCCAGCTCACGGGACAGACAAGAGACCCAGTACTTC.

V usage is TRBV28 and J usage is TRBJ2-1; a weak D match, TRBD1 (5 bases). Trimming took off 2 bases at V and 7 bases at J, with 9 bases between the two ends. The CDR3 spans 13 residues. Germline V gene lookup returns CDR1 MDHEN and CDR2 SYDVKM. The CDR3 sequence is CASSLGARNEQFF. DNA of the CDR3: TGTGCCAGCAGTTTAGGGGCGAGGAATGAGCAGTTCTTC.

The genes are TRBV19 and TRBJ2-7, with 13 bases aligning to TRBD2. The CDR3 runs to 15 residues. The J segment lost 4 bases and the V segment lost 6 bases, leaving 6 bases of the junction unmatched. CDR1 is LNHDA, CDR2 SQIVND, per germline (reference sequence). The CDR3 DNA reads TGTGCCAGTAGCGTTGGACTAGCGGGAGCGTACGAGCAGTACTTC. Amino acids: CASSVGLAGAYEQYF.

The CDR3 DNA reads as TGTGCCAGCAGTGAATCGGGGGGCTCTCAGCCCCAGCATTTT. It encodes CASSESGGSQPQHF. V usage is TRBV2 and J usage is TRBJ1-5, with D possibly matching TRBD1 (6 bases). Germline V CDR1 and CDR2: SNHLY, FYNNEI. Trimming took 2 bases from V and 6 from J, leaving 11 bases between them. This CDR3 region has 14 residues.

The CDR3 here is CASSVRQGAGETQYF. The CDR3 DNA sequence: TGTGCCAGCAGCGTCAGACAGGGGGCGGGGGAGACCCAGTACTTC. The chain joins TRBV5-4 to TRBJ2-5; the match to TRBD1 covers 10 bases. The length of the CDR3 is 15 residues. Germline V gives CDR1 SGHNT, CDR2 YYREEE (reference sequence). V dropped 4 bases and J dropped 5; count of bases not matched to a gene: 8.

The chain links TRBV9 to TRBJ1-1, with D possibly being TRBD1 (6 bases). V lost 0 bases, J lost 3 bases, and 12 bases lay in between. The CDR3 is 15 residues long. The germline CDR1 and CDR2 sequences are SGDLS and YYNGEE. DNA of the CDR3: TGTGCCAGCAGCGTAGTCTCGCACAGGGACACTGAAGCTTTCTTT. This sequence encodes CASSVVSHRDTEAFF.

This clone was recorded only once. The genes are TRBV5-8 and TRBJ2-7; TRBD2 matches 13 bases. This CDR3 is 15 amino acids long. Germline V lookup: CDR1 SGHTS, CDR2 YDEGEE. Trimming took 4 bases from V and 3 from J; bases not matched to a gene: 4. The DNA of the CDR3 is TGTGCCAGCAGCCCGGGACTAGCGGGGTTCTACGAGCAGTACTTC. This encodes CASSPGLAGFYEQYF. The entire variable domain, with the rest obtained from reference TRBV5-8 and TRBJ2-7, is as follows: EAGVTQSPTHLIKTRGQQATLRCSPISGHTSVYWYQQALGLGLQFLLWYDEGEERNRGNFPPRFSGRQFPNYSSELNVNALELEDSALYLCASSPGLAGFYEQYFGPGTRLTVT.

The gene calls are TRBV19 and TRBJ2-3; 7 nucleotides line up with TRBD1. The CDR3 loop spans 14 amino acids. The V and J ends lost 9 bases and 3 bases, in that order; junction bases with no gene match: 9. Per the germline V gene, CDR1 is LNHDA and CDR2 is SQIVND (reference sequence). CDR3 nucleotide sequence: TGTGCCAGCCAGACAGGGTCAGGGACAGATACGCAGTATTTT. Amino acid sequence: CASQTGSGTDTQYF.

The rearrangement links TRBV6-6 to TRBJ1-2; D unresolved. Trimming cost V 2 bases and J 1 base, with 11 bases left between them. The CDR3 loop spans 15 amino acids. The germline gives CDR1 MNHNY, CDR2 SVGAGI (reference sequence). In DNA, the CDR3 is TGTGCCAGCAGTTACAGGAGCAGCATTAACTATGGCTACACCTTC. Translating it yields CASSYRSSINYGYTF.

The chain employs TRBV10-3 and TRBJ2-4, with TRBD2 matching 14 bases. The CDR3 consists of 15 residues. The junction had 6 bases not matched to a gene; V was cut back by 6 bases and J by 8 bases. Germline lookup yields CDR1 ENHRY and CDR2 SYGVKD. The CDR3 region has the DNA TGTGCCATCAGCCGACTAGCGGGAGGGCCCGACATTCAGTACTTC. It encodes CAISRLAGGPDIQYF.

Here the CDR3 DNA reads TGTGCCAGCAGCTTAGCGCATAGGGGGCTCTACGAGCAGTACTTC. Amino acids: CASSLAHRGLYEQYF. The V gene is TRBV7-2, the J gene TRBJ2-5; 7 nucleotides agree with TRBD1. TRBJ2-7 matches the DNA end more closely, so the J call is doubtful. Germline V gene lookup returns CDR1 SGHTA and CDR2 FQGNSA. CDR3 length equals 15 residues.

This chain links TRBV6-4 with TRBJ2-3, with 11 bases matching TRBD2. V was clipped by 0 bases and J by 5 bases; unmatched bases: 4. Germline assignment: CDR1 MRHNA and CDR2 SNTAGT. This CDR3 spans 16 amino acids. Here the CDR3 reads CASSDSVAGGVDTQYF. The CDR3, as DNA: TGTGCCAGCAGTGACTCAGTAGCGGGAGGGGTAGATACGCAGTATTTT.

This clone was found once. The V gene is TRBV28, the J gene TRBJ2-5; the D is unclear. The J call may be in error: the DNA end matches TRBJ2-7 better. Germline CDR1 reads MDHEN; CDR2 reads SYDVKM. This CDR3 contains 13 residues. The CDR3: CASIKLLPYEQYF. CDR3 coding DNA: TGTGCCAGCATCAAACTCCTACCCTACGAGCAGTACTTC.

The J gene is TRBJ1-3, the V gene TRBV30; 8 bases map to TRBD1. The trim removed 1 base at V and 2 bases at J, leaving 7 bases unmatched. This CDR3 is 16 amino acids long. Germline loops: CDR1 GTSNPN, CDR2 SVGIG (reference sequence). For the CDR3, the DNA is TGTGCCTGGAGTGCGGCCCGGACAGGGACTGGAAACACCATATATTTT. It yields the protein CAWSAARTGTGNTIYF.